Following are 21 T cell receptor beta chains from one sample sequenced in a study of EBV T-cell therapy then PD-1 blockade in nasopharyngeal carcinoma. The sample's treatment: AdE1-LMPpoly-expanded autologous EBV-specific T-cell therapy followed by anti-PD-1 nivolumab. The method was immunoSEQ multiplex PCR; TCRdb's version includes in-frame clones alone and lacks a portion of them. The sample contains about 17,000 clones, approximately 80% of which appear only once. The antigens for these receptors are not known. The sample was CD8+ T cells from blood, taken at day 0 from a patient whose treatment included autologous EBV-specific T cells and nivolumab. Receptor source: a man aged 40-49 years with nasopharyngeal carcinoma.

This sequence joins TRBV27 and TRBJ1-1, with D possibly TRBD1 on 5 matching bases. V lost 0 bases and J 8 bases, leaving 13 bases between the germline ends. Per the germline V gene, CDR1 is MNHEY and CDR2 is SMNVEV (reference sequence). This CDR3 contains 14 residues. CDR3 amino acids: CASSLSSWGREAFF. CDR3 DNA: TGTGCCAGCAGTTTATCTTCATGGGGACGAGAAGCTTTCTTT.

This chain joins TRBV10-2 and TRBJ2-3; 14 bases line up with TRBD2. The CDR3 runs 16 residues. The germline V gene has CDR1 WSHSY and CDR2 SAAADI. J lost 6 bases, V lost 7 bases, and 9 bases had no gene match. CDR3 nucleotide sequence: TGCGCCAGCACCCCGACTAGCGGGGGGGCCGCCGATACGCAGTATTTT. This gives the protein CASTPTSGGAADTQYF.

This clone appeared a few times. The chain links TRBV6-2 or TRBV6-3 to TRBJ1-5; no clear D gene. Per the germline V gene, CDR1 is MNHEY and CDR2 is SVGEGT. There are 15 residues in the CDR3. Trimming stripped 2 bases from V and 0 bases from J, with 8 bases between. Written as DNA, the CDR3 is TGTGCCAGCAGTTACGGCAGACATAGCAATCAGCCCCAGCATTTT. It yields the protein CASSYGRHSNQPQHF.

This clone was seen only a few times. The chain is built from TRBV2 and TRBJ2-7, with 9 bases fitting TRBD2. Germline CDR1 SNHLY, CDR2 FYNNEI. This CDR3 is 19 amino acids long. The V and J ends lost 8 bases and 0 bases, in that order; junction bases with no gene match: 20. The DNA for the CDR3 is TGTGCCAGCGATTCGACAGGGTCCCTGACTAGCGGAACCTCCTACGAGCAGTACTTC. This sequence encodes CASDSTGSLTSGTSYEQYF.

In nucleotides, the CDR3 is TGCGCCAGCAGCCAACCCCTGGAGAACACTGAAGCTTTCTTT. It translates to CASSQPLENTEAFF. V is TRBV4-1 and J is TRBJ1-1; no definite D call. The length of the CDR3 is 14 residues. The germline V gene encodes CDR1 MGHRA and CDR2 YSYEKL. Trimming shortened V by 2 bases and J by 1 base, and 8 bases separated the two germline ends.

This chain joins TRBV7-3 and TRBJ2-1; tentative D call: TRBD2 (6 bases). From germline, CDR1 is SGHTA and CDR2 FQGTGA. This CDR3 spans 14 amino acids. Trimming left V 4 bases short and J 7 bases short, with 14 bases between. DNA of the CDR3: TGTGCCAGCAGCTCCACGGGACTCACTAATGAGCAGTTCTTC. The encoded protein is CASSSTGLTNEQFF.

The chain has TRBV19 and TRBJ2-1; 8 bases are shared with TRBD2. The CDR3 loop spans 13 amino acids. Germline V gene lookup returns CDR1 LNHDA and CDR2 SQIVND (reference sequence). Trimming at V came to 7 bases and at J to 7 bases, leaving 6 bases not matched to a gene. DNA for the CDR3: TGTGCCAGTACGGGGGGGCCGGGGAATGAGCAGTTCTTC. Protein: CASTGGPGNEQFF.

In this sample, this clone turned up once. This sequence joins TRBV6-1 and TRBJ1-1, with D possibly matching TRBD1 (6 bases). The CDR3 length is 17 residues. The germline V gene encodes CDR1 MNHNS and CDR2 SASEGT. The V end was cut by 3 bases, the J end by 5 bases, with 22 bases between. The CDR3, as DNA: TGTGCCAGCAGTGACGAGTGGGCACAGGGAGGATTAACTGAAGCTTTCTTT. The encoded protein is CASSDEWAQGGLTEAFF.

V gene TRBV4-3 combines with J gene TRBJ2-5; TRBD2 agrees at 11 bases. Germline-derived CDR1 and CDR2 are LGHNA and YSLEER. Trimming removed 0 bases from V and 3 bases from J; junction bases left unmatched: 9. This CDR3 spans 18 amino acids. The CDR3 loop is CASSQDIAGGLLEETQYF. The CDR3, as DNA: TGCGCCAGCAGCCAAGATATAGCGGGGGGGCTCTTAGAAGAGACCCAGTACTTC.

The chain has TRBV5-8 and TRBJ2-3; the match to TRBD1 covers 8 bases. Germline V gives CDR1 SGHTS, CDR2 YDEGEE. This CDR3 is 15 amino acids long. The V gene end was trimmed by 0 bases and the J gene end by 1 base; junction bases not matched to a gene: 1. CDR3: CASSLATGGTDTQYF. The CDR3 nucleotides are TGTGCCAGCAGCTTGGCGACAGGGGGCACAGATACGCAGTATTTT.

The chain employs TRBV18 and TRBJ1-2; possibly TRBD1 for D (5 bases). CDR3 length: 17 amino acids. CDR1 KGHSH and CDR2 LQKENI come from the germline V gene. Trimming took off 6 bases at V and 2 bases at J, with 22 bases between the two ends. The CDR3 nucleotides are TGTGCCAGCTCGCATCGACCTTGGGGGTTCGAGAACTATGGCTACACCTTC. This sequence encodes CASSHRPWGFENYGYTF.

The sample holds one count of this clone. The chain links TRBV21-1 to TRBJ1-6; TRBD1 was called by the table and not checked on the DNA. TRBV21-1 is marked as a pseudogene. The CDR3 consists of 15 residues. The CDR3 DNA sequence: TGTGCCAGCACCCTAAAAAGGACAGGGGGCTCCCTTTTCCACTTT. Amino acids: CASTLKRTGGSLFHF.

The CDR3 reads CASSQEASGGLLELFF. The CDR3 nucleotides are TGCGCCAGCAGCCAAGAAGCTAGCGGGGGCCTCCTTGAGCTGTTTTTT. This chain joins TRBV4-1 and TRBJ2-2; TRBD2 aligns across 10 bases. V was pared by 0 bases and J by 11 bases, with 9 bases of the junction left unmatched. Germline-derived CDR1 and CDR2 are MGHRA and YSYEKL. This CDR3 region has 16 residues.

The J gene is TRBJ1-3, the V gene TRBV6-5; no clear D. Germline CDR1 is MNHEY and CDR2 is SVGAGI. Trimming stripped 4 bases from V and 0 bases from J, with 7 bases between. The CDR3 totals 14 residues. The CDR3 nucleotides read TGTGCCAGCAGTTCCCCTCTCTCTGGAAACACCATATATTTT. The encoded protein is CASSSPLSGNTIYF.

This sequence joins TRBV27 and TRBJ2-1; 8 positions match TRBD2. The CDR3 contains 15 residues. CDR1 is MNHEY and CDR2 is SMNVEV in the germline V gene (reference sequence). V shed 8 bases, J shed 7 bases, and the junction held 13 bases outside the gene matches. In DNA, the CDR3 is TGTGCCAGCTGTCGGGAGCGGGGGCCCTTGAATGAGCAGTTCTTC. The encoded protein is CASCRERGPLNEQFF.

This sequence joins TRBV2 and TRBJ1-1; no clear D. V dropped 5 bases and J dropped 0 bases, with 7 bases sitting between them. The CDR3 runs to 13 residues. The germline gives CDR1 SNHLY, CDR2 FYNNEI. The CDR3 coding sequence is TGTGCCAGCAGTCCCCGTCTGAACACTGAAGCTTTCTTT. Its translation is CASSPRLNTEAFF.

CDR3 residues: CASSLDENEQFF. The CDR3 DNA reads as TGTGCCAGCAGCTTGGATGAAAATGAGCAGTTCTTC. J is TRBJ2-1 and V is TRBV5-4, with D hard to call. Germline assignment: CDR1 SGHNT and CDR2 YYREEE (reference sequence). CDR3 length: 12 amino acids. V dropped 0 bases and J dropped 7 bases, with 5 bases sitting between them.

The V and J genes are TRBV4-1 and TRBJ1-3, with TRBD1 matching over 8 bases. V lost 1 base, J lost 4 bases, and 9 bases stayed unmatched. From germline, CDR1 is MGHRA and CDR2 YSYEKL. The CDR3 spans 17 residues. CDR3 coding DNA: TGCGCCAGCAGCCAAGTCAGGCAGGGGGCTCCAGGAAACACCATATATTTT. Translating it yields CASSQVRQGAPGNTIYF.

This clone has just one count. The chain combines TRBV6-4 with TRBJ2-2, with 8 bases lining up with TRBD1. CDR3 length: 15 amino acids. Trimming cost V 4 bases and J 1 base; bases outside gene matches: 2. The germline V gene has CDR1 MRHNA and CDR2 SNTAGT. CDR3: CASSAGTGNTGELFF. The CDR3 region has the DNA TGTGCCAGCAGTGCCGGGACAGGGAACACCGGGGAGCTGTTTTTT.

The V call is TRBV6-2 or TRBV6-3, the J call TRBJ2-7; 7 bases map to TRBD1. CDR1 and CDR2 from the germline V gene are MNHEY and SVGEGT. Germline trimming cut 0 bases from V and 1 base from J; bases unmatched to any gene: 3. CDR3 size: 15 residues. CDR3 DNA sequence: TGTGCCAGCAGTTACTCGGGGACAGAGTCCTACGAGCAGTACTTC. It encodes CASSYSGTESYEQYF.

The chain joins TRBV4-3 to TRBJ2-7; 16 nucleotides line up with TRBD2. The CDR3 consists of 18 residues. Trimming took 3 bases from V and 3 from J; bases not matched to a gene: 8. Germline CDR1 reads LGHNA; CDR2 reads YSLEER. As DNA, the CDR3 is TGCGCCAGCAGCCAGGGGACTAGCGGGGGGGCCGGAGACTACGAGCAGTACTTC. Encoded protein: CASSQGTSGGAGDYEQYF.